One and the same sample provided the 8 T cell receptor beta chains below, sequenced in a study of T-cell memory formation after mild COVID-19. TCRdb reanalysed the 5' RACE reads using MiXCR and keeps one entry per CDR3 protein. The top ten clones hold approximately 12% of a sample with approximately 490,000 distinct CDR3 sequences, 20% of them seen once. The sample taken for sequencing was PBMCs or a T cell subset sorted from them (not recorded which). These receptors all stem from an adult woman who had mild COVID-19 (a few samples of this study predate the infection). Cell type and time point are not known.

CDR3 amino acids: CASSVGGGTGVYEQYF. The CDR3 DNA reads TGTGCCAGCAGCGTAGGAGGCGGGACAGGGGTCTACGAGCAGTACTTC. V gene TRBV9 combines with J gene TRBJ2-7; 10 bases are shared with TRBD1. Germline assignment: CDR1 SGDLS and CDR2 YYNGEE. V lost 0 bases and J lost 3; bases outside the gene matches: 6. The CDR3 has 16 residues. The variable domain in full, with the rest retrieved from reference TRBV9 and TRBJ2-7, is DSGVTQTPKHLITATGQRVTLRCSPRSGDLSVYWYQQSLDQGLQFLIQYYNGEERAKGNILERFSAQQFPDLHSELNLSSLELGDSALYFCASSVGGGTGVYEQYFGPGTRLTVT.

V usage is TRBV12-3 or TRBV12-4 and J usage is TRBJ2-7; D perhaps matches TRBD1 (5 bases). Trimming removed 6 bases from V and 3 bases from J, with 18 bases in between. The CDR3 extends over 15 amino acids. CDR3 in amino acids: CASRPGAPADYEQYF. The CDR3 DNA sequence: TGTGCCAGCAGGCCTGGGGCGCCGGCGGACTACGAGCAGTACTTC.

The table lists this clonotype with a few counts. The CDR3 sequence is CASSPRRGRGYTF. CDR3 DNA: TGTGCCAGCAGCCCCCGGAGGGGGCGCGGCTACACCTTC. The chain carries TRBV5-6 and TRBJ1-2; 7 bases are shared with TRBD1. J was trimmed by 8 bases and V by 4 bases; bases with no gene match: 8. From germline, CDR1 is SGHDT and CDR2 YYEEEE. The CDR3 consists of 13 residues.

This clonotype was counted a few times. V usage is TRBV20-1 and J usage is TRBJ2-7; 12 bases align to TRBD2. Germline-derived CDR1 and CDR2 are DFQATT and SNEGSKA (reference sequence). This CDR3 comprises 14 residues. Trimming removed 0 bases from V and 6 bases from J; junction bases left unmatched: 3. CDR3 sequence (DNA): TGCAGTGCTAGAGAGACTAGCGGGAGTAGCGAGCAGTACTTC. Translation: CSARETSGSSEQYF.

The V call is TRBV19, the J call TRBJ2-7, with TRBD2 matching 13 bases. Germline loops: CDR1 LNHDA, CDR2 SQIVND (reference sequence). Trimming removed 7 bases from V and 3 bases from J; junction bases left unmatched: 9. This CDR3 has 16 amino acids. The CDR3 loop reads CASNGLAGALSYEQYF. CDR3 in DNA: TGTGCCAGTAACGGACTAGCGGGGGCGTTGAGCTACGAGCAGTACTTC.

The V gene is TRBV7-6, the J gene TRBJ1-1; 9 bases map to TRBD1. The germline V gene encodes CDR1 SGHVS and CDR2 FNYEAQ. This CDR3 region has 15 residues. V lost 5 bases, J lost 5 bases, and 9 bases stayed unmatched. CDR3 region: CASSSIRDRETEAFF. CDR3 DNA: TGTGCCAGCAGCAGCATCCGGGACAGGGAAACTGAAGCTTTCTTT.

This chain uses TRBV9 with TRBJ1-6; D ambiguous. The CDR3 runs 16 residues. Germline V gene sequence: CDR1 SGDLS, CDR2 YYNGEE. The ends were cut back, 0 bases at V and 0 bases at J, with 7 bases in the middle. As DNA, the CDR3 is TGTGCCAGCAGCGTAGGCCAGAGCTCCTATAATTCACCCCTCCACTTT. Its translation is CASSVGQSSYNSPLHF.

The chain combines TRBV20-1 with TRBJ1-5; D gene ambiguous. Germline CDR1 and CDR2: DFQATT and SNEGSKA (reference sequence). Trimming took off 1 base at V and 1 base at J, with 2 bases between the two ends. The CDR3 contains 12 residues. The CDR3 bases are TGCAGTGCTAGAGTAAGCAATCAGCCCCAGCATTTT. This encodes CSARVSNQPQHF.